Following are 20 T cell receptor beta chains from one sample sequenced in a study of blood T cell repertoires in COVID-19. Data came from immunoSEQ multiplex PCR; TCRdb stores just in-frame clones and leaves some out. The sample contains approximately 250,000 clones, more than 85% of which appear only once. Sequencing was performed on peripheral blood. The receptors shown here come from a man aged 18 to 30 with active or convalescent COVID-19.

This clone showed up just once. The chain has TRBV2 and TRBJ1-3; 7 nucleotides align to TRBD1. In germline, CDR1 is SNHLY, CDR2 FYNNEI. The CDR3 sequence is 14 residues long. With V trimmed by 8 bases and J by 4 bases, 8 bases remained unmatched. DNA for the CDR3: TGTGCCAGCGGTTCCGGGACAGCAGGAAACACCATATATTTT. It is translated as CASGSGTAGNTIYF.

The rearrangement joins TRBV24-1 to TRBJ2-3; 7 bases map to TRBD2. The germline V gene encodes CDR1 KGHDR and CDR2 SFDVKD. J gave up 10 bases and V 3 bases, and 3 bases lay outside the gene matches. The length of the CDR3 is 12 residues. In DNA, the CDR3 is TGTGCCACCAGTGATGAGCGGGGTCCGCAGTATTTT. Residues: CATSDERGPQYF.

The chain couples TRBV19 to TRBJ1-1; TRBD1 matches at 7 bases. This CDR3 is 13 amino acids long. Germline V gene sequence: CDR1 LNHDA, CDR2 SQIVND (reference sequence). The ends lost 8 bases at V and 2 bases at J; junction bases unmatched: 5. As DNA, the CDR3 is TGTGCCAGTTCCGACAGGGCCAACACTGAAGCTTTCTTT. Translation gives CASSDRANTEAFF.

This clone was seen just once. This chain uses TRBV7-6 with TRBJ2-2; D remains unclear. The CDR3 extends over 13 amino acids. The V and J ends lost 1 base and 7 bases respectively, with 7 bases between them. In germline, CDR1 is SGHVS, CDR2 FNYEAQ. The CDR3, as DNA: TGTGCCAGCAGCTTAGGCGTTGGCGGGGAGCTGTTTTTT. This gives the protein CASSLGVGGELFF.

This chain links TRBV28 with TRBJ2-1; 7 bases match TRBD1. The CDR3 sequence is 13 residues long. Germline CDR1 MDHEN, CDR2 SYDVKM. The J segment lost 6 bases and the V segment lost 3 bases, leaving 2 bases of the junction unmatched. CDR3 sequence: CASSFPGGNEQFF. The CDR3 bases are TGTGCCAGCAGTTTCCCAGGGGGCAATGAGCAGTTCTTC.

This chain links TRBV5-5 with TRBJ1-5; tentative D call: TRBD1 (5 bases). CDR1 SGHKS and CDR2 YYEKEE come from the germline V gene (reference sequence). The V and J ends lost 0 bases and 5 bases respectively, with 12 bases between them. The CDR3 totals 15 residues. The CDR3 sequence is CASSLGAREDQPQHF. The CDR3 DNA reads TGTGCCAGCAGCTTGGGCGCCAGGGAAGATCAGCCCCAGCATTTT.

The chain combines TRBV29-1 with TRBJ1-2; a weak D match, TRBD1 (5 bases). The CDR3 extends over 13 amino acids. With 4 bases removed from V and 2 bases from J, the gap between germline ends came to 11 bases. Germline V gives CDR1 SQVTM, CDR2 ANQGSEA. CDR3 sequence: CSVGEGRNYGYTF. DNA of the CDR3: TGCAGCGTTGGAGAGGGGAGGAACTATGGCTACACCTTC.

In DNA form, the CDR3 reads TGTGCCAGCTTCCCCGGGAGCTCCTACAATGAGCAGTTCTTC. Protein sequence: CASFPGSSYNEQFF. V gene TRBV18 combines with J gene TRBJ2-1, with D tentatively TRBD2 (6 bases). Germline lookup yields CDR1 KGHSH and CDR2 LQKENI. The V end lost 7 bases, the J end lost 0 bases, and 10 bases lay between the germline ends. This CDR3 spans 14 amino acids. The full variable domain, completed using reference TRBV18 and TRBJ2-1, is NAGVMQNPRHLVRRRGQEARLRCSPMKGHSHVYWYRQLPEEGLKFMVYLQKENIIDESGMPKERFSAEFPKEGPSILRIQQVVRGDSAAYFCASFPGSSYNEQFFGPGTRLTVL.

The chain uses TRBV18 and TRBJ1-1; the D is unclear. CDR1 and CDR2 (germline): KGHSH, LQKENI. Trimming took 0 bases from V and 1 from J, leaving 9 bases between them. This CDR3 comprises 15 residues. The DNA of the CDR3 is TGTGCCAGCTCACCACCAAAAACACAGAACACTGAAGCTTTCTTT. It is translated as CASSPPKTQNTEAFF.

The chain joins TRBV3-1 (or the pseudogene TRBV3-2) to TRBJ2-7, with 7 bases fitting TRBD2. In germline, CDR1 is LGHDT, CDR2 YNNKEL (reference sequence). Trimming took 4 bases from V and 3 from J; bases not matched to a gene: 3. The CDR3 loop spans 13 amino acids. CDR3: CASSLSGDYEQYF. The CDR3 DNA sequence: TGTGCCAGCAGCCTAAGCGGGGACTACGAGCAGTACTTC.

The rearrangement links TRBV10-3 to TRBJ2-5; a weak D match, TRBD2 (5 bases). Germline assignment: CDR1 ENHRY and CDR2 SYGVKD. Trimming cost V 0 bases and J 3 bases, with 14 bases left between them. This CDR3 comprises 16 residues. The CDR3 sequence: CAISESTLFGKETQYF. CDR3 coding DNA: TGTGCCATCAGTGAGTCGACTCTTTTCGGGAAAGAGACCCAGTACTTC.

The chain links TRBV21-1 to TRBJ1-3; the DNA was not compared with TRBD1, the D call given in the table. TRBV21-1 is assigned pseudogene status. This CDR3 contains 16 residues. The CDR3 reads CASSGLKIDPGNTIYF. CDR3 in DNA: TGTGCCAGCAGCGGCCTTAAGATTGATCCTGGAAACACCATATATTTT.

V gene TRBV2 combines with J gene TRBJ1-4; 8 nucleotides line up with TRBD1. V shed 10 bases, J shed 10 bases, and the junction held 14 bases outside the gene matches. Germline loops: CDR1 SNHLY, CDR2 FYNNEI. There are 14 residues in the CDR3. CDR3 loop: CAILYSGGVGKLFF. CDR3 in DNA: TGTGCCATCTTATACTCAGGGGGCGTCGGAAAACTGTTTTTT.

V and J are TRBV27 and TRBJ2-1; D may be TRBD1 (6 bases). The CDR3 covers 17 residues. CDR1 and CDR2 (germline): MNHEY, SMNVEV (reference sequence). Trimming stripped 6 bases from V and 7 bases from J, with 25 bases between. The CDR3 sequence is CASSDYTSGVVPNEQFF. CDR3 nucleotides: TGTGCCAGCAGCGATTATACATCAGGGGTCGTACCTAATGAGCAGTTCTTC.

The rearrangement uses TRBV7-3 and TRBJ2-1; TRBD1 might be the D (5 bases). V lost 5 bases and J 3 bases, leaving 17 bases between the germline ends. The germline CDR1 and CDR2 sequences are SGHTA and FQGTGA. CDR3 length: 16 residues. The CDR3 is CASSVNSGLDYNEQFF. CDR3 coding DNA: TGTGCCAGCAGCGTCAACTCAGGGTTGGACTACAATGAGCAGTTCTTC.

The chain is built from TRBV2 and TRBJ1-2; TRBD1 matches at 8 bases. V was pared by 7 bases and J by 8 bases, with 3 bases of the junction left unmatched. The CDR3 contains 11 residues. Germline values: CDR1 SNHLY, CDR2 FYNNEI. CDR3 sequence reads: CASNRDRGYTF. The CDR3 coding sequence is TGTGCCAGCAACCGGGACAGGGGCTACACCTTC.

V and J are TRBV7-2 and TRBJ2-7, with a tentative D call TRBD2 (6 bases). The CDR3 has 12 residues. Germline V gene sequence: CDR1 SGHTA, CDR2 FQGNSA. With 6 bases removed from V and 6 bases from J, the gap between germline ends came to 12 bases. CDR3 loop: CASSHIGGEQYF. CDR3 DNA: TGTGCCAGCAGTCATATCGGGGGCGAGCAGTACTTC.

The rearrangement joins TRBV6-5 to TRBJ2-7, with D possibly matching TRBD1 (6 bases). Trimming took 5 bases from V and 4 from J, leaving 15 bases between them. The CDR3 covers 14 residues. CDR1 is MNHEY and CDR2 is SVGAGI in the germline V gene. The DNA for the CDR3 is TGTGCCAGCAGTACCCTCTCGCAGGGGTACGAGCAGTACTTC. This gives the protein CASSTLSQGYEQYF.

The CDR3 loop reads CAGGTLTGEQFF. CDR3 nucleotide sequence: TGTGCCGGGGGCACCCTCACGGGCGAGCAGTTCTTC. This rearrangement joins TRBV11-3 to TRBJ2-1; D is possibly TRBD1 (6 bases). The CDR3 consists of 12 residues. V gave up 11 bases and J gave up 10 bases, with 18 bases separating them. The germline V gene encodes CDR1 SGHNT and CDR2 YENEEA.

V is TRBV27 and J is TRBJ1-3, with D uncertain. Trimming took off 5 bases at V and 2 bases at J, with 13 bases between the two ends. This CDR3 is built from 15 residues. CDR1 MNHEY and CDR2 SMNVEV come from the germline V gene (reference sequence). CDR3 in DNA: TGTGCCAGCAGTCTCATGGCGGGGACTGGAAACACCATATATTTT. Its translation is CASSLMAGTGNTIYF.